This entry features one T cell receptor (beta chain) sequence. What it recognizes is unknown. The protocol was immunoSEQ multiplex PCR, while the TCRdb copy is restricted to in-frame clones and leaves out a portion. Altogether 81,000 or so clones are present, around 90% being singletons, with the ten largest covering 0.45% to 0.6%. This entry belongs to a study of OX40 agonist ivuxolimab in advanced cancers. On the study more broadly: Patients took ivuxolimab, an agonistic anti-OX40 (CD134) antibody. Six ivuxolimab dose levels, 0.01 to 10 mg/kg, were given intravenously every 2 weeks. Three patients responded partially, comprising one with hepatocellular carcinoma and two with cutaneous melanoma. Study-wide points: CD8+ T cells were the subset that, on average, had more expanded clones than CD4+.

The CDR3 length is 12 residues. Germline CDR1 is SGHTA and CDR2 is FQGNSA. The ends were cut back, 5 bases at V and 12 bases at J, with 16 bases in the middle. The J gene is TRBJ1-1, the V gene TRBV7-2; the D gene is possibly TRBD1 (6 bases). The source of this sequence is an adult with an advanced solid tumor such as melanoma, head and neck, liver or kidney cancer. The sample here was CD4+ or CD8+ T cells sorted from blood, taken in a trial of the OX40 agonist ivuxolimab. The CDR3 DNA is TGTGCCAGCAGCCTCGTACAGGGTGGGACTTTCTTT. This encodes CASSLVQGGTFF.